A single sample is the source of the 27 T cell receptor beta chains below, sequenced in a study of CD8 T cells in Susac syndrome. It was with random hexamers that about 0.45 to 1 ug RNA was reverse transcribed. MiXCR, run by TCRdb on the immunoSEQ multiplex PCR reads, gives a single entry per CDR3 protein. The data contain around 200,000 distinct CDR3 sequences, approximately 95% of them singletons. Sequencing was done on a sample of CD4+ T cells from PBMCs. The receptors come from a human donor in good health.

The sample holds one count of this clonotype. The chain employs TRBV3-1 and TRBJ2-4, with D perhaps given as TRBD1 or TRBD2 (6 bases each). V was shortened by 7 bases and J by 8 bases, with 15 bases between the two germline ends. The germline V gene encodes CDR1 LGHDT and CDR2 YNNKEL (reference sequence). The CDR3 spans 13 residues. This CDR3 reads CASKAWGADIQYF. CDR3 coding DNA: TGTGCCAGCAAGGCGTGGGGGGCAGACATTCAGTACTTC.

The chain carries TRBV27 and TRBJ2-1, with a tentative D call TRBD2 (7 bases). The V and J ends lost 8 bases and 6 bases respectively, with 20 bases between them. The CDR3 contains 15 residues. Germline values: CDR1 MNHEY, CDR2 SMNVEV (reference sequence). The CDR3 bases are TGTGCCAGCGATGGTTATGGGGGGGCGGGCAATGAGCAGTTCTTC. Translation: CASDGYGGAGNEQFF.

The gene calls are TRBV9 and TRBJ2-2; 7 nucleotides align to TRBD1. The CDR3 totals 17 residues. Germline CDR1 SGDLS, CDR2 YYNGEE. Trimming took 3 bases from V and 0 from J; bases not matched to a gene: 8. The CDR3, as DNA: TGTGCCAGCAGCGCCAGAGGACAGGAGGCGAACACCGGGGAGCTGTTTTTT. Its protein product is CASSARGQEANTGELFF.

The chain has TRBV29-1 and TRBJ2-3, with 7 bases matching TRBD2. From germline, CDR1 is SQVTM and CDR2 ANQGSEA. J gave up 1 base and V 2 bases, and 3 bases lay outside the gene matches. This CDR3 contains 14 residues. CDR3 sequence: CSVELAARTDTQYF. The CDR3 DNA reads TGCAGCGTTGAACTAGCGGCCCGCACAGATACGCAGTATTTT.

In DNA, the CDR3 is TGCAGCGTTGAGGGGGACACCAACACCGGGGAGCTGTTTTTT. Residues: CSVEGDTNTGELFF. The rearrangement joins TRBV29-1 to TRBJ2-2; a weak D match, TRBD1 (6 bases). The CDR3 consists of 14 residues. The germline CDR1 and CDR2 sequences are SQVTM and ANQGSEA. V lost 3 bases and J lost 2, with 10 bases in between.

The chain joins TRBV24-1 to TRBJ2-5; tentatively, D is TRBD1 or TRBD2 (5 bases each). Germline V gene sequence: CDR1 KGHDR, CDR2 SFDVKD. Trimming took off 9 bases at V and 5 bases at J, with 21 bases between the two ends. This CDR3 spans 15 amino acids. The DNA of the CDR3 is TGTGCCACCGCCGTCGGTTACAGGTCGGGGGAGACCCAGTACTTC. Its translation is CATAVGYRSGETQYF.

The genes are TRBV29-1 and TRBJ1-1; D uncertain. The CDR3 sequence is 13 residues long. Trimming cost V 7 bases and J 3 bases, with 15 bases left between them. Germline V lookup: CDR1 SQVTM, CDR2 ANQGSEA. The CDR3, as DNA: TGCAGCGCCGACCCAGATCCCGACACTGAAGCTTTCTTT. This encodes CSADPDPDTEAFF.

This chain links TRBV20-1 with TRBJ2-1; 10 positions agree with TRBD2. The germline V gene encodes CDR1 DFQATT and CDR2 SNEGSKA (reference sequence). Trimming took 3 bases from V and 6 from J; bases not matched to a gene: 14. CDR3 size: 17 residues. The CDR3 sequence: CSASGLAGEGGSNEQFF. DNA of the CDR3: TGCAGTGCTAGTGGGCTAGCGGGAGAGGGGGGGTCCAATGAGCAGTTCTTC.

The chain joins TRBV11-2 to TRBJ2-3; TRBD2 agrees at 12 bases. Per the germline V gene, CDR1 is SGHAT and CDR2 is FQNNGV. The V segment lost 4 bases and the J segment 0 bases; nucleotides outside the gene matches: 8. The CDR3 sequence is 18 residues long. This chain's CDR3 is CASSSLTTSGGSTDTQYF. Written as DNA, the CDR3 is TGTGCCAGCAGCTCCCTGACGACTAGCGGGGGAAGCACAGATACGCAGTATTTT. The variable domain in full, completed from reference TRBV11-2 and TRBJ2-3, reads EAGVAQSPRYKIIEKRQSVAFWCNPISGHATLYWYQQILGQGPKLLIQFQNNGVVDDSQLPKDRFSAERLKGVDSTLKIQPAKLEDSAVYLCASSSLTTSGGSTDTQYFGPGTRLTVL.

The CDR3, as DNA: TGTGCCAGCAGCGTAGCGGAGACTGAAGCTTTCTTT. It encodes CASSVAETEAFF. V and J are TRBV9 and TRBJ1-1, with D unclear. The CDR3 is 12 residues long. The V gene's germline CDR1 is SGDLS and CDR2 YYNGEE. The V gene lost 0 bases and the J gene lost 5 bases, with 5 bases spanning the gap.

This clonotype was seen only once. The J gene is TRBJ1-2, the V gene TRBV7-6; D unclear. The CDR3 extends over 12 amino acids. Germline V gives CDR1 SGHVS, CDR2 FNYEAQ. V was pared by 5 bases and J by 6 bases, with 10 bases between. The CDR3 nucleotides are TGTGCCAGCAGCGGGCGCATCGATGGCTACACCTTC. Encoded protein: CASSGRIDGYTF.

V gene TRBV7-3 combines with J gene TRBJ2-1; 10 positions agree with TRBD2. The V segment lost 2 bases and the J segment 6 bases; nucleotides outside the gene matches: 4. The CDR3 totals 15 residues. Germline V lookup: CDR1 SGHTA, CDR2 FQGTGA. CDR3 DNA: TGTGCCAGCAGCTTAGGGGCTAGCGGGAGCAATGAGCAGTTCTTC. This sequence encodes CASSLGASGSNEQFF.

This rearrangement joins TRBV28 to TRBJ2-7, with TRBD1 matching over 7 bases. This CDR3 is built from 15 residues. Germline V gene data show CDR1 as MDHEN and CDR2 as SYDVKM. Germline trimming cut 1 base from V and 2 bases from J; bases unmatched to any gene: 5. This CDR3 is CASSLSGTAAYEQYV. DNA for the CDR3: TGTGCCAGCAGTTTATCTGGGACAGCTGCCTACGAGCAGTACGTC.

This clonotype was found once. The gene calls are TRBV20-1 and TRBJ2-5; perhaps TRBD2 as D (6 bases). CDR3 length: 12 amino acids. Germline assignment: CDR1 DFQATT and CDR2 SNEGSKA (reference sequence). The V and J ends lost 3 bases and 5 bases respectively, with 10 bases between them. The CDR3 region has the DNA TGCAGTGCTAGGTGGACTAAGGAGACCCAGTACTTC. It encodes CSARWTKETQYF.

The V gene is TRBV15, the J gene TRBJ2-3, with a weak D call TRBD1 (6 bases). Deletions cut 5 bases from V and 3 bases from J, with 15 bases between. The CDR3 runs 15 residues. Germline CDR1 LNHNV, CDR2 YYDKDF (reference sequence). CDR3 sequence (DNA): TGTGCCACCAGCGGGGGCGAAGGCCCAACAGATACGCAGTATTTT. This sequence encodes CATSGGEGPTDTQYF.

The chain combines TRBV5-1 with TRBJ1-1; possible D gene TRBD1, 5 bases. Between the trimmed V and J ends, which lost 0 bases and 5 bases, there was a span of 14 bases. The CDR3 extends over 15 amino acids. The V gene's germline CDR1 is SGHRS and CDR2 YFSETQ. The DNA for the CDR3 is TGCGCCAGCAGCTTGGAAGTACAGGCAGAGACTGAAGCTTTCTTT. Protein sequence: CASSLEVQAETEAFF.

The chain carries TRBV14 and TRBJ2-7, with 8 bases matching TRBD1. The trim removed 5 bases at V and 3 bases at J, leaving 6 bases unmatched. The germline CDR1 and CDR2 sequences are SGHDN and FVKESK. The CDR3 consists of 14 residues. Written as DNA, the CDR3 is TGTGCCAGCAGCGATACTGGGACAGGCTACGAGCAGTACTTC. Its translation: CASSDTGTGYEQYF.

The chain joins TRBV5-6 to TRBJ1-1; 7 bases are a match to TRBD1. Per germline, CDR1 SGHDT and CDR2 YYEEEE. V lost 3 bases, J lost 1 base, and 0 bases stayed unmatched. The CDR3 consists of 13 residues. DNA of the CDR3: TGTGCCAGCAGCTGGGACAGGAACACTGAAGCTTTCTTT. It encodes CASSWDRNTEAFF.

The rearrangement joins TRBV29-1 to TRBJ1-4; no clear D. The V gene's germline CDR1 is SQVTM and CDR2 ANQGSEA. V was trimmed by 5 bases and J by 2 bases, leaving 12 bases between them. The CDR3 length is 14 residues. The CDR3 sequence: CSVRRGGTNEKLFF. The DNA for the CDR3 is TGCAGCGTTCGGCGGGGAGGGACTAATGAAAAACTGTTTTTT.

The rearrangement links TRBV2 to TRBJ2-7, with 7 bases fitting TRBD2. Germline V gene data show CDR1 as SNHLY and CDR2 as FYNNEI. The CDR3 runs 16 residues. Trimming cost V 5 bases and J 0 bases; bases outside gene matches: 10. The CDR3 region is CASSNPLADTSYEQYV. The CDR3 DNA is TGTGCCAGCAGTAATCCCCTAGCGGACACCTCCTACGAGCAGTACGTC.

V is TRBV29-1 and J is TRBJ1-1; no reliable D call. CDR1 and CDR2 from the germline V gene are SQVTM and ANQGSEA. With 2 bases removed from V and 3 bases from J, the gap between germline ends came to 4 bases. The CDR3 runs to 11 residues. CDR3 in DNA: TGCAGCGTTGAAAGGGACACTGAAGCTTTCTTT. Amino acids: CSVERDTEAFF.

The rearrangement uses TRBV27 and TRBJ2-7; 12 bases are shared with TRBD2. The CDR3 is made up of 16 amino acids. Unmatched junction bases numbered 3, after V lost 2 bases and J lost 1 base. CDR1 is MNHEY and CDR2 is SMNVEV in the germline V gene (reference sequence). CDR3 sequence reads: CASSLTGLAGSYEQYF. The CDR3 nucleotides read TGTGCCAGCAGTTTAACGGGACTAGCGGGTTCCTACGAGCAGTACTTC.

The gene calls are TRBV29-1 and TRBJ2-5; TRBD2 aligns across 14 bases. Looked up from germline, CDR1 is SQVTM and CDR2 is ANQGSEA. The CDR3 runs to 14 residues. V dropped 7 bases and J dropped 4; count of bases not matched to a gene: 5. This chain's CDR3 is CSAGGTSGGETQYF. CDR3 nucleotides: TGCAGCGCCGGAGGGACTAGCGGGGGAGAGACCCAGTACTTC.

The sample holds a few counts of this clonotype. This rearrangement joins TRBV2 to TRBJ2-7; D gene uncertain. The CDR3 has 10 residues. Germline CDR1 is SNHLY and CDR2 is FYNNEI. The V end lost 5 bases, the J end lost 1 base, and 0 bases lay between the germline ends. CDR3 sequence reads: CASSSYEQYV. Written as DNA, the CDR3 is TGTGCCAGCAGTTCCTACGAGCAGTACGTC.

This chain uses TRBV15 with TRBJ2-5; no definite D call. The CDR3 has 13 residues. The germline V and J ends were trimmed by 0 bases and 1 base, with 3 bases remaining between them. Germline assignment: CDR1 LNHNV and CDR2 YYDKDF (reference sequence). The chain's CDR3 is CATSRDTQETQYF. The CDR3 DNA is TGTGCCACCAGCAGAGACACCCAAGAGACCCAGTACTTC.

V and J are TRBV30 and TRBJ1-3; D gene unclear. The ends were cut back, 5 bases at V and 0 bases at J, with 2 bases in the middle. Germline V gene sequence: CDR1 GTSNPN, CDR2 SVGIG (reference sequence). The CDR3 runs to 11 residues. CDR3 in amino acids: CAWGSGNTIYF. In nucleotides, the CDR3 is TGTGCCTGGGGCTCTGGAAACACCATATATTTT.

This clonotype was detected once. The chain carries TRBV20-1 and TRBJ1-5; perhaps TRBD1 as D (6 bases). V gave up 4 bases and J gave up 4 bases, with 11 bases separating them. The germline CDR1 and CDR2 sequences are DFQATT and SNEGSKA (reference sequence). CDR3 length: 13 residues. CDR3 sequence (DNA): TGCAGTGCTATAATCAGGGGAAATCAGCCCCAGCATTTT. The encoded protein is CSAIIRGNQPQHF.